The following is a T cell receptor (beta chain) sequence with its context. Repertoires were generated with immunoSEQ multiplex PCR, while TCRdb's copy carries only in-frame clones and drops some. Of more than 75,000 clones detected, roughly 80% appear once; the ten largest clones hold approximately 0.45%. The sample originates from a study of T cell clones after liver transplantation. The length of the CDR3 is 17 residues. Trimming took 0 bases from V and 4 from J; bases not matched to a gene: 2. Germline V CDR1 and CDR2: MNHEY, SMNVEV (reference sequence). This TCR came from a human patient who received a liver transplant. Some T cells may have come from the graft donor. Sequencing was performed on CD4+ T cells from blood, taken approximately 3.5 years after liver transplant. The V call is TRBV27, the J call TRBJ2-6; TRBD1 aligns across 11 bases. In DNA form, the CDR3 reads TGTGCCAGCAGTTTATCGGACAGGGGGCTCGGGGCCAACGTCCTGACTTTC. This translates into CASSLSDRGLGANVLTF.